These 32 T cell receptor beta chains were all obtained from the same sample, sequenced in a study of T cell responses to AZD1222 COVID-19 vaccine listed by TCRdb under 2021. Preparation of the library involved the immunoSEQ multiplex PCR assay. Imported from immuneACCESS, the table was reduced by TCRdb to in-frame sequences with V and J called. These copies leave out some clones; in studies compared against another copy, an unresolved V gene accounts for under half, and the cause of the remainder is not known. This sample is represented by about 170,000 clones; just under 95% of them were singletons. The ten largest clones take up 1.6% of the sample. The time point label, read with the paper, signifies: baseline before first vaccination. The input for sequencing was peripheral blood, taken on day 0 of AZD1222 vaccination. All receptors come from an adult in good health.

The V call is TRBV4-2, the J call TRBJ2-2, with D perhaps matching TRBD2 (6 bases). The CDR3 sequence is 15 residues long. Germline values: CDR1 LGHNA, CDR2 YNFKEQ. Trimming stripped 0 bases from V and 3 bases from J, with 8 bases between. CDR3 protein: CASSQDGTYTGELFF. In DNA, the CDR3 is TGTGCCAGCAGCCAAGATGGGACTTACACCGGGGAGCTGTTTTTT.

CDR3 coding DNA: TGCGCCAGCAGCCAAGATCCTCGCGAGACCTCCTACGAGCAGTACTTC. Translated, it gives CASSQDPRETSYEQYF. This chain joins TRBV4-1 and TRBJ2-7, with no clear D. V was cut by 0 bases and J by 0 bases, with 12 bases left in between. Germline V CDR1 and CDR2: MGHRA, YSYEKL. The CDR3 consists of 16 residues.

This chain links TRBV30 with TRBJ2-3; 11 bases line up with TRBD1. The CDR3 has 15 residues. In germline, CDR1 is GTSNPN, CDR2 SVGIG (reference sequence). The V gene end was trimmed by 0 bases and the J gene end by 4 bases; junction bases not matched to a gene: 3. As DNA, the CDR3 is TGTGCCTGGAGTGTCGGGACAGGGGGTTCAGATACGCAGTATTTT. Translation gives CAWSVGTGGSDTQYF.

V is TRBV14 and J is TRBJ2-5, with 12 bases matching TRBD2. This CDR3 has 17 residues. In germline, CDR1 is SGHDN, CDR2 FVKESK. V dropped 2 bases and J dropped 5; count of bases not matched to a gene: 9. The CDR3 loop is CASSQLGLAGSRETQYF. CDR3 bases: TGTGCCAGCAGCCAACTCGGACTAGCGGGATCACGGGAGACCCAGTACTTC.

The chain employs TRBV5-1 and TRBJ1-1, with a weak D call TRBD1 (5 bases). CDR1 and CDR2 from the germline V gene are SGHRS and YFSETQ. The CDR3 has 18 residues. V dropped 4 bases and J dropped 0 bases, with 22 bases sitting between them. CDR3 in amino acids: CASSQESWGRSMNTEAFF. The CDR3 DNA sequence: TGCGCCAGCAGCCAGGAGAGTTGGGGGAGGAGTATGAACACTGAAGCTTTCTTT.

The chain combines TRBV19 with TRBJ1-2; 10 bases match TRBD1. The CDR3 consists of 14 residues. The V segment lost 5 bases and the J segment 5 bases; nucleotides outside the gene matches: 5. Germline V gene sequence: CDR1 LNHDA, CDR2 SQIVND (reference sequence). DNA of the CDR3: TGTGCCAGTAGTCTATGGGACAGGGGTTATGGCTACACCTTC. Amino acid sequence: CASSLWDRGYGYTF.

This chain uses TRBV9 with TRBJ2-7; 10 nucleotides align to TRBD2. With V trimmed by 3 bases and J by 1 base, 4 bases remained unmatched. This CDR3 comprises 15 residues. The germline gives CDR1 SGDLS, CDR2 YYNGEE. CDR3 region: CASSALAGVSYEQYF. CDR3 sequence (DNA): TGTGCCAGCAGCGCCCTAGCGGGAGTGTCCTACGAGCAGTACTTC.

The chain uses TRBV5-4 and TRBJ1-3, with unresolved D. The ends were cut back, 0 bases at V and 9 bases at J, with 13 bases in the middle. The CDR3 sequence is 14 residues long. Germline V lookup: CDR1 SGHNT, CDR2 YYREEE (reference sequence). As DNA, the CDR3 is TGTGCCAGCAGCTTGGACCAGCGGGCGGGCACCATATATTTT. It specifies CASSLDQRAGTIYF.

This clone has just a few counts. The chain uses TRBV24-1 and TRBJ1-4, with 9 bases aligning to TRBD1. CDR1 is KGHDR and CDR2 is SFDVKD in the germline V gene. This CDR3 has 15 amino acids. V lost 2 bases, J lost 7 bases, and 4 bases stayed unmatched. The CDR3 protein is CATSDSRDRAEKLFF. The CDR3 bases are TGTGCCACCAGTGATTCGAGGGACAGGGCTGAAAAACTGTTTTTT.

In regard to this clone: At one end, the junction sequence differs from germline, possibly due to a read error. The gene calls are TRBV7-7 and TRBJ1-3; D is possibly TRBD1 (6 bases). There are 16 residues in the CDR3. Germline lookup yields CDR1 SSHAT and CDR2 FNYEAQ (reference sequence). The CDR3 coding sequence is TGTGCTAGCAGCGCCCAGGGGAGGGAGGGTGGAAACACCATATATTTT. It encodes CASSAQGREGGNTIYF.

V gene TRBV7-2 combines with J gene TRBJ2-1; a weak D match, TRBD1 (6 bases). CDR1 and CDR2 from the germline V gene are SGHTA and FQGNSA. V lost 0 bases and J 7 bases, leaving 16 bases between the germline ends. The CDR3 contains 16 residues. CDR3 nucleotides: TGTGCCAGCAGCTTAGCGTTCAGACAGGCAAGGAATGAGCAGTTCTTC. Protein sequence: CASSLAFRQARNEQFF.

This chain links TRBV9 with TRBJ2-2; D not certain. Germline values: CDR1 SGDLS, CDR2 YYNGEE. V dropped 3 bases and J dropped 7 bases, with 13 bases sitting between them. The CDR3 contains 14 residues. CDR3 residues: CASSASVGGGELFF. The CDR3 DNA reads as TGTGCCAGCAGCGCGTCGGTGGGCGGCGGGGAGCTGTTTTTT. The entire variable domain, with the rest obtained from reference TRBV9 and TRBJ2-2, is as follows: DSGVTQTPKHLITATGQRVTLRCSPRSGDLSVYWYQQSLDQGLQFLIQYYNGEERAKGNILERFSAQQFPDLHSELNLSSLELGDSALYFCASSASVGGGELFFGEGSRLTVL.

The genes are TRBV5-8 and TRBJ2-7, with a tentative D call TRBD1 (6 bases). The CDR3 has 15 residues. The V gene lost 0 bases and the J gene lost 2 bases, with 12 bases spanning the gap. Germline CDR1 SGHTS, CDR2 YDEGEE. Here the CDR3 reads CASSLAGRGPYEQYF. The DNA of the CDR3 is TGTGCCAGCAGCTTGGCCGGCAGGGGCCCCTACGAGCAGTACTTC. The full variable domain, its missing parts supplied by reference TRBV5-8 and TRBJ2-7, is EAGVTQSPTHLIKTRGQQATLRCSPISGHTSVYWYQQALGLGLQFLLWYDEGEERNRGNFPPRFSGRQFPNYSSELNVNALELEDSALYLCASSLAGRGPYEQYFGPGTRLTVT.

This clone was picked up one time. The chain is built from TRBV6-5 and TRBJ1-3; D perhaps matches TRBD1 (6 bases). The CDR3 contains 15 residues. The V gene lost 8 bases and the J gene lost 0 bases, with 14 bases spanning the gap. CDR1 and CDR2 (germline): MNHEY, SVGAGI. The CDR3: CASHGQLSSGNTIYF. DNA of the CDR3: TGTGCCAGCCATGGACAGTTGAGCTCTGGAAACACCATATATTTT.

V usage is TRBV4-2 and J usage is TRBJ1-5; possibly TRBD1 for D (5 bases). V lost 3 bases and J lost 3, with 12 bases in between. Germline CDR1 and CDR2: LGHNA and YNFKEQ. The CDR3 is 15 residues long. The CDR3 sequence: CASSHESGTNQPQHF. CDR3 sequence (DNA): TGTGCCAGCAGCCATGAATCCGGGACCAATCAGCCCCAGCATTTT.

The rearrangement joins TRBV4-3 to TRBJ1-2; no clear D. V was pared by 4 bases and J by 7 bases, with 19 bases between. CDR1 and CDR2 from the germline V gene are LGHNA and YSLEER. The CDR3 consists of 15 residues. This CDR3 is CASSPAGVAKGGYTF. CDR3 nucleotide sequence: TGCGCCAGCAGCCCCGCTGGTGTCGCAAAGGGTGGCTACACCTTC.

CDR3 in DNA: TGTGCCAGTAGTACTTTAAGCGGTACCTACAATGAGCAGTTCTTC. Translating it yields CASSTLSGTYNEQFF. The chain combines TRBV19 with TRBJ2-1; possible D gene TRBD2, 5 bases. This CDR3 has 15 amino acids. V lost 4 bases and J 2 bases, leaving 12 bases between the germline ends. The germline CDR1 and CDR2 sequences are LNHDA and SQIVND (reference sequence).

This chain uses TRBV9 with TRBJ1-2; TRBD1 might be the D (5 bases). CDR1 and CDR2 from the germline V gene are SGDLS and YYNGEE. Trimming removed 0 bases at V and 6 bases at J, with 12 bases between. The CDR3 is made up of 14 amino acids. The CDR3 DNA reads TGTGCCAGCAGCGTAGCGGGGGGGAGGGATGGCTACACCTTC. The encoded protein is CASSVAGGRDGYTF.

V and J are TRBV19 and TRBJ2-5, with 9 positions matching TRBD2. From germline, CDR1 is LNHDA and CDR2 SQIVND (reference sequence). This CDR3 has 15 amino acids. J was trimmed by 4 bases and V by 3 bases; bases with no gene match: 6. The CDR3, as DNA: TGTGCCAGTAGTATCCAAGCGGGAGGAAGAGAGACCCAGTACTTC. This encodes CASSIQAGGRETQYF. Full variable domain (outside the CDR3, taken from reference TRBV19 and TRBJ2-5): DGGITQSPKYLFRKEGQNVTLSCEQNLNHDAMYWYRQDPGQGLRLIYYSQIVNDFQKGDIAEGYSVSREKKESFPLTVTSAQKNPTAFYLCASSIQAGGRETQYFGPGTRLLVL.

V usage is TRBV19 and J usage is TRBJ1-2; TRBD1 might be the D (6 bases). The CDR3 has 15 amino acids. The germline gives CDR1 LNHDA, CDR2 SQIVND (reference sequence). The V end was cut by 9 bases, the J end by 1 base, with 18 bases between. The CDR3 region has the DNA TGTGCCAGCCACCTACAGGGATTGGGTAACTATGGCTACACCTTC. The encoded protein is CASHLQGLGNYGYTF.

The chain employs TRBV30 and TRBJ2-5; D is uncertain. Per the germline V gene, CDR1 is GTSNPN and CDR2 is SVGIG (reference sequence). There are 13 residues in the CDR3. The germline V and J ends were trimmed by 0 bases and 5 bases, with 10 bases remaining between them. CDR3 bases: TGTGCCTGGAGTGTACCCTCCGGGGAGACCCAGTACTTC. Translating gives CAWSVPSGETQYF.

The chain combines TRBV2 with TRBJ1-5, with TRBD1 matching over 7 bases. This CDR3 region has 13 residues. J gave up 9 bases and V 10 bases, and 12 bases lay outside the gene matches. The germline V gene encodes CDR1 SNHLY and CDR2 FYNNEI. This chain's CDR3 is CATRGQRNTPQHF. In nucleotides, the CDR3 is TGTGCCACCAGGGGACAGCGAAATACGCCCCAGCATTTT.

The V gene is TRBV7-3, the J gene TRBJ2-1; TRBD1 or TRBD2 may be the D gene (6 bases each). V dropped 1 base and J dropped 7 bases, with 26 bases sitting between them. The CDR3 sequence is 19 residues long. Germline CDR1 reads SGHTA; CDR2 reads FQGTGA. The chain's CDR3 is CASSLNALLPGARSNEQFF. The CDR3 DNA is TGTGCCAGCAGCTTAAATGCTCTGCTTCCGGGGGCTAGGTCTAATGAGCAGTTCTTC.

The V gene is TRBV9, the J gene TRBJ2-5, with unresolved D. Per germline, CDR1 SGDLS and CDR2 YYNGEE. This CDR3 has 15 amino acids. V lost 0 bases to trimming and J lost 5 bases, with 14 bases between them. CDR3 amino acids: CASSVGEPRRETQYF. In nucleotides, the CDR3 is TGTGCCAGCAGCGTAGGGGAACCACGGCGGGAGACCCAGTACTTC.

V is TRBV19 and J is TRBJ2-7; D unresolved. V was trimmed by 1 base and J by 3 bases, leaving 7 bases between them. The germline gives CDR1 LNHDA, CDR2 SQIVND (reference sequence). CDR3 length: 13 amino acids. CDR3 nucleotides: TGTGCCAGTAGTATAGGTTGGAACTACGAGCAGTACTTC. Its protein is CASSIGWNYEQYF.

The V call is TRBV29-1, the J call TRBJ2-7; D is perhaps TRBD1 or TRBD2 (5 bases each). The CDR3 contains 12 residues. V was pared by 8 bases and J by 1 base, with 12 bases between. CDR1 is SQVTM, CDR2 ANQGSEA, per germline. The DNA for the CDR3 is TGCAGCATCGGGGACGGATCCTACGAGCAGTACTTC. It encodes CSIGDGSYEQYF.

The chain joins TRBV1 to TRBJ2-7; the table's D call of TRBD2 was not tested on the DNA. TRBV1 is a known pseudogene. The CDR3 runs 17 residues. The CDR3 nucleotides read TGCACCAGCAGCCAAGAGGACGGGAGCCCCTACTCCTACGAGCAGTACTTC. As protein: CTSSQEDGSPYSYEQYF.

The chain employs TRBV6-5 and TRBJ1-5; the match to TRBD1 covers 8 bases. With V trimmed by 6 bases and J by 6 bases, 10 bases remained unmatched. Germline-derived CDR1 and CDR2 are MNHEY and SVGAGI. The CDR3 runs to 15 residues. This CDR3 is CASRLGQVPSQPQHF. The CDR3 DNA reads TGTGCCAGCAGACTGGGACAGGTTCCATCTCAGCCCCAGCATTTT.

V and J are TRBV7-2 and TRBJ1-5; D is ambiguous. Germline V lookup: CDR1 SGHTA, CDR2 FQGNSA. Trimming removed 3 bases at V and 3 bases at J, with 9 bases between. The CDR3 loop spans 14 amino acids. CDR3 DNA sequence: TGTGCCAGCAGCTTGGGCCTAAACAATCAGCCCCAGCATTTT. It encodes CASSLGLNNQPQHF. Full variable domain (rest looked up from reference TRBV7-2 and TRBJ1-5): GAGVSQSPSNKVTEKGKDVELRCDPISGHTALYWYRQSLGQGLEFLIYFQGNSAPDKSGLPSDRFSAERTGGSVSTLTIQRTQQEDSAVYLCASSLGLNNQPQHFGDGTRLSIL.

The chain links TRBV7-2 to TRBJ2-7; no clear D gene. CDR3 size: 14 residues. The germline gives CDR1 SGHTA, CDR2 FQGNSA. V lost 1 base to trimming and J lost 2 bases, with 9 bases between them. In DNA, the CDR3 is TGTGCCAGCAGCTTAGGGAACATCCCCTACGAGCAGTACTTC. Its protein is CASSLGNIPYEQYF.

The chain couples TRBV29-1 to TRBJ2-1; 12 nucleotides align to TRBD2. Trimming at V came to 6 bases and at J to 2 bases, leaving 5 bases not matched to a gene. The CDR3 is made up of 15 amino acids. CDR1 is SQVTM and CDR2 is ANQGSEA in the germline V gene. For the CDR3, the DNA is TGCAGCGTCAGACTAGCGGGAGTCGCCTACAATGAGCAGTTCTTC. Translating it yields CSVRLAGVAYNEQFF.

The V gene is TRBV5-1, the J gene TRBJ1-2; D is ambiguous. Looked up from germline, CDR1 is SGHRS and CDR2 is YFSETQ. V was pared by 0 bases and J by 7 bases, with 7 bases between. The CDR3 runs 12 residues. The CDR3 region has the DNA TGCGCCAGCAGCTTGGGTAGATCTGGCTACACCTTC. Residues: CASSLGRSGYTF.